This T cell receptor beta chain was profiled in a study of radiotherapy plus CTLA-4 blockade in lung cancer. Study at large: For roughly 19% of patients, objective responses occurred, and about 30% had disease control. General study findings and limits: In blood, after radiotherapy plus ipilimumab, tumor-derived TCR clones expanded. Early blood T cell clone dynamics, with interferon-beta, were reported to best predict response.

Turning to this clone: Its target is not known.

Generated by immunoSEQ multiplex PCR, the TCRdb table keeps only in-frame clones and is missing some. The data contain about 56,000 clones, less than 80% of them seen just once; the ten biggest clones take up roughly 15%. The starting material was peripheral blood, obtained from a patient treated with radiotherapy plus ipilimumab. This sequence was found in a human donor with non-small cell lung cancer who had a complete response to radiotherapy plus ipilimumab.

DNA for the CDR3: TGCGCCAGCAGCCTCAGGGGGAATAATGAAAAACTGTTTTTT. It is translated as CASSLRGNNEKLFF. The chain couples TRBV5-1 to TRBJ1-4; TRBD1 matches 7 bases. The V gene's germline CDR1 is SGHRS and CDR2 YFSETQ. The CDR3 covers 14 residues. With V trimmed by 4 bases and J by 4 bases, 4 bases remained unmatched.